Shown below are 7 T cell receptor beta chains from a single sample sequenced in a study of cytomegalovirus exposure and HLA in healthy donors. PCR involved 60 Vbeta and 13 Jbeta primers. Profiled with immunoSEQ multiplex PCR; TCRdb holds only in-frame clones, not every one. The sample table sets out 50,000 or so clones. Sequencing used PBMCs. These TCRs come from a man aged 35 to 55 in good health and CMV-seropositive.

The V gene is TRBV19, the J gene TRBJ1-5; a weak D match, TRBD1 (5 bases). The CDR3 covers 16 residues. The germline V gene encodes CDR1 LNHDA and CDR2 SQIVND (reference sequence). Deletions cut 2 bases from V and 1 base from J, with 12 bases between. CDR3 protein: CASSISGRGSNQPQHF. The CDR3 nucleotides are TGTGCCAGTAGTATATCAGGGCGGGGAAGCAATCAGCCCCAGCATTTT.

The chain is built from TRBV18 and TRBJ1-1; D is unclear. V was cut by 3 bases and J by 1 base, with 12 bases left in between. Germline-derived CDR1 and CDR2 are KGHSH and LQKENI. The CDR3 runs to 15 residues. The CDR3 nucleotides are TGTGCCAGCTCACCCCCGACGAGCGGGAACACTGAAGCTTTCTTT. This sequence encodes CASSPPTSGNTEAFF.

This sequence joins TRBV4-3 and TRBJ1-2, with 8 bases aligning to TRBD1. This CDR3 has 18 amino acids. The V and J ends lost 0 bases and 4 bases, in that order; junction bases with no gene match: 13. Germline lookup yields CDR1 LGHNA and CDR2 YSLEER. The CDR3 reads CASSQDPAGRGRGYGYTF. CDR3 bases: TGCGCCAGCAGCCAAGATCCCGCCGGCAGGGGGCGAGGCTATGGCTACACCTTC.

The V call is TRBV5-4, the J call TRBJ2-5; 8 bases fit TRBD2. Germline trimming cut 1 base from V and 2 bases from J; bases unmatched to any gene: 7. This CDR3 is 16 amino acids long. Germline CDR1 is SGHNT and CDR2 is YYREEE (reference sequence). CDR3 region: CASSLSSGGPQETQYF. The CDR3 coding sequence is TGTGCCAGCAGCTTGTCCAGCGGGGGCCCTCAAGAGACCCAGTACTTC.

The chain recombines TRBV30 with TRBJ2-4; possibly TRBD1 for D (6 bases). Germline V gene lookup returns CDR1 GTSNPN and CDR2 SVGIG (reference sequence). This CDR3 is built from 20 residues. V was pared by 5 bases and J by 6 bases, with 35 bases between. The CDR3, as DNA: TGTGCCTGGGGATATCGGAAGTGGGGGCGAGTTTACGAGGTGAGAAACATTCAGTACTTC. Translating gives CAWGYRKWGRVYEVRNIQYF.

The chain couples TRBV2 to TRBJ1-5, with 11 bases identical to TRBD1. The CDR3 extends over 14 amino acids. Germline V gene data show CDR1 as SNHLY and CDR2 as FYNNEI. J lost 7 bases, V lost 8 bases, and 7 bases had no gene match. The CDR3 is CASSGTGGRQPQHF. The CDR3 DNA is TGTGCCAGCTCCGGGACAGGGGGTAGGCAGCCCCAGCATTTT. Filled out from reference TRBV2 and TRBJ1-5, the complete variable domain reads EPEVTQTPSHQVTQMGQEVILRCVPISNHLYFYWYRQILGQKVEFLVSFYNNEISEKSEIFDDQFSVERPDGSNFTLKIRSTKLEDSAMYFCASSGTGGRQPQHFGDGTRLSIL.

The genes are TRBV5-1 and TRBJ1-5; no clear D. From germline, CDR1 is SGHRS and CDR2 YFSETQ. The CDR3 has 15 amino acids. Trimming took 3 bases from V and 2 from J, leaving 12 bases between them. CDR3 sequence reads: CASSSTGGGNQPQHF. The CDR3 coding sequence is TGCGCCAGCAGCTCGACTGGCGGTGGCAATCAGCCCCAGCATTTT. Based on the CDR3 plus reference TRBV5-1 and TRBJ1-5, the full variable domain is KAGVTQTPRYLIKTRGQQVTLSCSPISGHRSVSWYQQTPGQGLQFLFEYFSETQRNKGNFPGRFSGRQFSNSRSEMNVSTLELGDSALYLCASSSTGGGNQPQHFGDGTRLSIL.